These T cell receptor beta chains were read from a single sample in a study of cytomegalovirus exposure and HLA in healthy donors. The data were produced by immunoSEQ multiplex PCR, yet TCRdb's version contains in-frame clones alone and is incomplete. This table lists 35,000 to 45,000 clones. Sequenced input: PBMCs. These receptors were obtained from a male donor in good health and CMV-seronegative. The conserved cysteine and the conserved F or W are not part of the CDR3 here.

CDR3	J	V
ASSLGPGGSYEQY	TRBJ2-7	TRBV11-2
ASSADRGAYEQY	.	TRBV5-1
AISPDRTGTEAF	TRBJ1-1	TRBV10-3
ASSLMSRVYSQY	TRBJ2-5	TRBV5-6
ASSGGGDREQF	TRBJ2-1	TRBV6-1
ASSPGWGERNQPQH	TRBJ1-5	TRBV7-9
ASSDVAGNEQF	TRBJ2-1	TRBV25-1
ASSLRDLHEQY	TRBJ2-7	TRBV5-1
ASSYLGGEQY	TRBJ2-7	TRBV6-5
ASSFGYSSYNSPLH	TRBJ1-6	TRBV27
ASSRGQGTSGNQPQH	TRBJ1-5	TRBV18
ASSQLSQGKSTDTQY	TRBJ2-3	TRBV4-1
ASSFDRGPGEQY	TRBJ2-7	TRBV7-2
ASSLAGQGGGQY	TRBJ2-7	TRBV11-2
ASSQEGTGGSGEQF	TRBJ2-1	TRBV4-1
ASRLDSYEQY	TRBJ2-7	TRBV2
ASSFGEETQY	TRBJ2-5	TRBV7-9
AHRTGSGGYT	TRBJ1-2	TRBV28
AISERGHYEQY	TRBJ2-7	TRBV10-3
ASSISNEQF	TRBJ2-1	TRBV19
ASSSGQTGNTIY	TRBJ1-3	TRBV7-8
AWRTDIGAPLH	TRBJ1-6	TRBV30
ASSSGLAGGQPYNEQF	TRBJ2-1	TRBV7-9
ASSLGAGDSPLH	TRBJ1-6	TRBV11-2
ASSLGTRSLGNSPLH	TRBJ1-6	TRBV5-4
ASSYGSELF	TRBJ1-4	TRBV6-5
ASSLSTGGNNEQF	TRBJ2-1	TRBV7-8
ASSYHRGQNTEAF	TRBJ1-1	TRBV11-2
ASSGNNQPQH	TRBJ1-5	TRBV2
ASSLGQGPLYEQY	TRBJ2-7	TRBV11-2
ASSVEMGQGNTIY	TRBJ1-3	TRBV9
ASSEGLAGTYEQY	TRBJ2-7	TRBV7-2
ASSEIRRAAYNEQF	TRBJ2-1	TRBV6-1